This T cell receptor beta chain was documented in a study of shared clonotypes between healthy human individuals. The naive CD8 population came from CD45RO-negative cells selected for CCR7, without terminally differentiated effector memory CD45RA+ cells. This CDR3 is built from 20 residues. The V gene's germline CDR1 is LNHNV and CDR2 YYDKDF (reference sequence). Losses at the gene ends were 0 bases for V and 3 bases for J; bases not matched to a gene: 17. The repertoire was sequenced with immunoSEQ multiplex PCR; TCRdb's copy has only in-frame clones and lacks some. Of 760,000 or so clones in the sample, about 96% are singletons; the top ten hold less than 0.25%.

The sequence was collected from a man younger than 45 in good health. The chain recombines TRBV15 with TRBJ2-3, with TRBD2 matching 8 bases. Sequenced material: naive CD8+ T cells sorted from blood. CDR3 loop: CATSRDGNLMVLAETDTQYF. The CDR3 coding sequence is TGTGCCACCAGCAGAGATGGAAATCTGATGGTACTAGCGGAAACAGATACGCAGTATTTT. The entire variable domain, with the rest obtained from reference TRBV15 and TRBJ2-3, is as follows: DAMVIQNPRYQVTQFGKPVTLSCSQTLNHNVMYWYQQKSSQAPKLLFHYYDKDFNNEADTPDNFQSRRPNTSFCFLDIRSPGLGDTAMYLCATSRDGNLMVLAETDTQYFGPGTRLTVL.